This entry features one T cell receptor beta chain sequence. Its specificity is not known. The data stem from a study of shared clonotypes between healthy human individuals. The study, taken as a whole, reports: In this cohort, only blood was sampled, and tissue repertoires likely differ. Sequencing depth was predicted to influence how clonotypes are shared among donors. The represented genetic and exposure-history diversity was limited by the small number of donors. Some naive CD4 clonotypes, 4% to 6%, turned up in common across several donors.

Sequenced by immunoSEQ multiplex PCR; TCRdb stores in-frame clones only, minus some. The sample shows about 1 million clones, about 77% of them seen only once. Sequencing used memory CD4+ T cells sorted from blood. This sample's subset: CD45RA-negative fraction. The source of this sequence is a man aged 18 to 29 in good health.

The CDR3 bases are TGTGCCAGCAGCTTAGCGAGGGGGGATGAGCAGTTCTTC. Protein sequence: CASSLARGDEQFF. The chain joins TRBV7-6 to TRBJ2-1; D is tentatively TRBD1 or TRBD2 (6 bases each). Germline assignment: CDR1 SGHVS and CDR2 FNYEAQ. The V gene lost 0 bases and the J gene lost 8 bases, with 8 bases spanning the gap. This CDR3 comprises 13 residues. The entire variable domain, with the rest obtained from reference TRBV7-6 and TRBJ2-1, is as follows: GAGVSQSPRYKVTKRGQDVALRCDPISGHVSLYWYRQALGQGPEFLTYFNYEAQQDKSGLPNDRFSAERPEGSISTLTIQRTEQRDSAMYRCASSLARGDEQFFGPGTRLTVL.